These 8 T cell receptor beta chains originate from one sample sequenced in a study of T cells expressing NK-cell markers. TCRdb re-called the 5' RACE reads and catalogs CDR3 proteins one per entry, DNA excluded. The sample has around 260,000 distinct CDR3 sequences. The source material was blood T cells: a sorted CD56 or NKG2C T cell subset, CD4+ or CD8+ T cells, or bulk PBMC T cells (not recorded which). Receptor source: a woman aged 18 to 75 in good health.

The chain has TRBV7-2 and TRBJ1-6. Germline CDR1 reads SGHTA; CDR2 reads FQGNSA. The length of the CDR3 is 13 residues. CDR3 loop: CASSLNSHSPLHF. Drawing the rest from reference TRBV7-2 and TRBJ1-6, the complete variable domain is GAGVSQSPSNKVTEKGKDVELRCDPISGHTALYWYRQSLGQGLEFLIYFQGNSAPDKSGLPSDRFSAERTGGSVSTLTIQRTQQEDSAVYLCASSLNSHSPLHFGNGTRLTVT.

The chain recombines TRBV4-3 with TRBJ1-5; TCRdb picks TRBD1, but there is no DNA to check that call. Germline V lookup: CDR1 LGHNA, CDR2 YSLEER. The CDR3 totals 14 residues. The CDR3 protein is CASSQESGNQPQHF.

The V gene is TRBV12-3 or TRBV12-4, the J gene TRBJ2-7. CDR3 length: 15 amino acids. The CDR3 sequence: CASSLAGGGSYEQYF.

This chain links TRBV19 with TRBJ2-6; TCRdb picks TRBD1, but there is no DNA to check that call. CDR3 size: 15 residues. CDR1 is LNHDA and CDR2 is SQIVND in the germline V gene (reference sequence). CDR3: CASSTTGTGANVLTF.

CDR3: CASSLVGKGELFF. The V call is TRBV7-6, the J call TRBJ2-2. Germline V gives CDR1 SGHVS, CDR2 FNYEAQ. The CDR3 is made up of 13 amino acids.

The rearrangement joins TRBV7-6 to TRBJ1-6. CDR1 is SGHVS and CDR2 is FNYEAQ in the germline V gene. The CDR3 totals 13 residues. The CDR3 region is CASSPAQDSPLHF.

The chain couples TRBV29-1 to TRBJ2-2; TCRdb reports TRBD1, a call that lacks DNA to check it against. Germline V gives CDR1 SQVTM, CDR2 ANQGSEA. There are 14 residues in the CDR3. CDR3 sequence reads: CSVEGQGSFGELFF.

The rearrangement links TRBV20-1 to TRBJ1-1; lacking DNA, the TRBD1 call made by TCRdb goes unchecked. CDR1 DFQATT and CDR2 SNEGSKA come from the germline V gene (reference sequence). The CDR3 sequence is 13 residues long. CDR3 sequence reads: CSARGGKGTEAFF.